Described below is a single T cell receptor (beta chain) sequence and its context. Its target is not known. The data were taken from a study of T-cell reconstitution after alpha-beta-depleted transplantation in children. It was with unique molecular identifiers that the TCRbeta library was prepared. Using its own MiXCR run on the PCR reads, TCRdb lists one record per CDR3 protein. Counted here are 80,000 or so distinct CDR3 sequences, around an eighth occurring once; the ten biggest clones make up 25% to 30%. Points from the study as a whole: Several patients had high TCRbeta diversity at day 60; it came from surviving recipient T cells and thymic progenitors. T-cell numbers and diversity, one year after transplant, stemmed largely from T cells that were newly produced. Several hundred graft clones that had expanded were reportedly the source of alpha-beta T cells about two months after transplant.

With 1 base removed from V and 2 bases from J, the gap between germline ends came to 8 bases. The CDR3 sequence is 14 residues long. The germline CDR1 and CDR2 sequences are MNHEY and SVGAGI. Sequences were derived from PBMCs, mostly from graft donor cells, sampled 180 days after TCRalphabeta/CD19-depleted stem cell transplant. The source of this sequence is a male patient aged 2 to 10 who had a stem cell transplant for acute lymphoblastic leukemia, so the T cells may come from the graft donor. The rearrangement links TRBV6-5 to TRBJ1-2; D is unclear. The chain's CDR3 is CASSYLTGNYGYTF. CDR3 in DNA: TGTGCCAGCAGTTACTTGACGGGGAACTATGGCTACACCTTC.